The T cell receptor (beta chain) under discussion was sequenced for a study of HIV-infected patients and healthy controls. Follow-up blood was drawn about 14 weeks, roughly three months, after antiretroviral therapy began. All unsorted peripheral T cells were captured because whole blood was used without fractionation. About 500 ng RNA was reverse transcribed with alpha and beta constant-region primers. Using multiplexing indices, alpha and beta chain libraries were generated apart by chain-specific third strand synthesis. TCRdb passed the 5' RACE reads through MiXCR, listing each CDR3 protein once. Of some 8,900 distinct CDR3 sequences listed, over 7.5% were seen once; the top ten hold about 10%. The CDR3 loop spans 16 amino acids. V dropped 2 bases and J dropped 2; count of bases not matched to a gene: 6. Germline CDR1 MNHEY, CDR2 SVGEGT. This clonotype is medium-sized (0.01 to 0.1%).

The chain uses TRBV6-2 or TRBV6-3 and TRBJ2-7; 10 bases match TRBD2. The TCR comes from an adult with HIV infection. The sequencing here drew on blood, taken during antiretroviral therapy. CDR3 in DNA: TGTGCCAGCAGTTACCCGACTAGCGGGCGGACCTACGAGCAGTACTTC. It yields the protein CASSYPTSGRTYEQYF.